Listed here are 28 T cell receptor beta chains from one sample, sequenced in a study of cytomegalovirus exposure and HLA in healthy donors. PCR involved 60 Vbeta and 13 Jbeta primers. Method: immunoSEQ multiplex PCR; TCRdb's copy keeps in-frame clones and lacks some. The table lists some 140,000 clones, more than 75% of them singletons. Sequencing was done on a sample of PBMCs. Every receptor here comes from a woman aged 40-49 years in good health and CMV-seropositive.

The chain has TRBV7-9 and TRBJ2-1; 9 nucleotides match TRBD2. The ends lost 5 bases at V and 1 base at J; junction bases unmatched: 3. The CDR3 length is 15 residues. Germline CDR1 and CDR2: SEHNR and FQNEAQ (reference sequence). The CDR3, as DNA: TGTGCCAGCAGCAAACTAGCGGGTTCCTACAATGAGCAGTTCTTC. Residues: CASSKLAGSYNEQFF. Full variable domain (rest looked up from reference TRBV7-9 and TRBJ2-1): DTGVSQNPRHKITKRGQNVTFRCDPISEHNRLYWYRQTLGQGPEFLTYFQNEAQLEKSRLLSDRFSAERPKGSFSTLEIQRTEQGDSAMYLCASSKLAGSYNEQFFGPGTRLTVL.

This clone showed up just once. The rearrangement links TRBV29-1 to TRBJ2-7; D is possibly TRBD2 (5 bases). Deletions cut 7 bases from V and 6 bases from J, with 16 bases between. The CDR3 consists of 12 residues. Germline assignment: CDR1 SQVTM and CDR2 ANQGSEA. The CDR3 loop reads CSAEGYRGEQYF. In DNA form, the CDR3 reads TGCAGCGCCGAGGGTTATCGTGGCGAGCAGTACTTC.

The V call is TRBV2, the J call TRBJ2-5; 14 bases align to TRBD2. Germline V gene sequence: CDR1 SNHLY, CDR2 FYNNEI. After removal of 4 bases from V and 4 bases from J, the junction contained 2 bases not matched to a gene. The CDR3 is 15 amino acids. The CDR3 reads CASSGGLAGVETQYF. The CDR3 DNA reads TGTGCCAGCAGTGGGGGACTAGCGGGAGTAGAGACCCAGTACTTC. Looking up the rest from reference TRBV2 and TRBJ2-5 gives the full variable domain: EPEVTQTPSHQVTQMGQEVILRCVPISNHLYFYWYRQILGQKVEFLVSFYNNEISEKSEIFDDQFSVERPDGSNFTLKIRSTKLEDSAMYFCASSGGLAGVETQYFGPGTRLLVL.

This clone was detected only once. The chain recombines TRBV7-8 with TRBJ2-7, with D possibly TRBD1 on 5 matching bases. Germline V CDR1 and CDR2: SGHVS, FQNEAQ. The CDR3 loop spans 13 amino acids. V was pared by 5 bases and J by 2 bases, with 10 bases between. The CDR3 nucleotides read TGTGCCAGCAGCCCAGGGCCCCCCTACGAGCAGTACTTC. The encoded protein is CASSPGPPYEQYF.

This clone was picked up a small number of times. The V gene is TRBV6-4, the J gene TRBJ1-5; TRBD1 agrees at 9 bases. Germline V gene data show CDR1 as MRHNA and CDR2 as SNTAGT. The V segment lost 5 bases and the J segment 0 bases; nucleotides outside the gene matches: 5. This CDR3 comprises 16 residues. The CDR3 reads CASSPDRGASNQPQHF. The DNA for the CDR3 is TGTGCCAGCAGTCCAGACAGGGGGGCTAGCAATCAGCCCCAGCATTTT.

A few counts support this clone. The V and J genes are TRBV6-1 and TRBJ1-1, with 7 bases matching TRBD1. The J segment lost 7 bases and the V segment lost 6 bases, leaving 8 bases of the junction unmatched. The CDR3 spans 13 residues. Germline-derived CDR1 and CDR2 are MNHNS and SASEGT. CDR3 sequence: CASRGWTGSEAFF. CDR3 sequence (DNA): TGTGCCAGCAGGGGGTGGACAGGCAGTGAAGCTTTCTTT.

The chain recombines TRBV19 with TRBJ2-1; 10 bases agree with TRBD2. Germline values: CDR1 LNHDA, CDR2 SQIVND (reference sequence). Unmatched junction bases numbered 8, after V lost 5 bases and J lost 4 bases. The CDR3 extends over 16 amino acids. The CDR3 loop reads CASSSSGRGTYNEQFF. The CDR3 nucleotides are TGTGCCAGTAGTTCGAGCGGGAGGGGGACTTACAATGAGCAGTTCTTC.

The chain has TRBV29-1 and TRBJ2-5, with D possibly being TRBD1 (5 bases). The V and J ends lost 7 bases and 0 bases respectively, with 12 bases between them. Germline values: CDR1 SQVTM, CDR2 ANQGSEA. CDR3 length: 13 residues. CDR3 residues: CSAPGANQETQYF. The CDR3 DNA sequence: TGCAGCGCTCCTGGGGCCAACCAAGAGACCCAGTACTTC.

V gene TRBV10-1 combines with J gene TRBJ2-2; 14 bases are a match to TRBD2. V was clipped by 8 bases and J by 6 bases; unmatched bases: 8. CDR1 WNHNN and CDR2 SYGVQD come from the germline V gene (reference sequence). This CDR3 region has 16 residues. CDR3 sequence (DNA): TGCGCCAGCGCCATGGGGGGACTAGCGGGAGCCGGGGAGCTGTTTTTT. Translating gives CASAMGGLAGAGELFF.

Concerning this clone: This CDR3 fails to terminate in the conserved phenylalanine or tryptophan, so it likely reflects a read error. The chain couples TRBV7-9 to TRBJ1-2, with D possibly being TRBD1 (6 bases). The germline gives CDR1 SEHNR, CDR2 FQNEAQ (reference sequence). Deletions cut 4 bases from V and 2 bases from J, with 11 bases between. The CDR3 has 14 amino acids. CDR3 region: CASSSITGNYGYTL. DNA for the CDR3: TGTGCCAGCAGCTCCATCACAGGGAACTATGGCTACACCCTC.

The V and J genes are TRBV5-8 and TRBJ2-2; 7 positions match TRBD2. The CDR3 is 17 residues long. Germline lookup yields CDR1 SGHTS and CDR2 YDEGEE. V lost 7 bases, J lost 1 base, and 13 bases stayed unmatched. In nucleotides, the CDR3 is TGTGCCAGCGCCGGGGGGTCGCTAAGTGAGAACACCGGGGAGCTGTTTTTT. It codes for CASAGGSLSENTGELFF.

This sequence joins TRBV19 and TRBJ1-5; D uncertain. V dropped 3 bases and J dropped 4 bases, with 19 bases sitting between them. This CDR3 has 17 residues. Germline loops: CDR1 LNHDA, CDR2 SQIVND (reference sequence). The CDR3 is CASSIGPTRGQNQPQHF. The DNA of the CDR3 is TGTGCCAGTAGTATTGGCCCCACTCGAGGGCAGAATCAGCCCCAGCATTTT.

The chain employs TRBV7-9 and TRBJ1-4, with D maybe TRBD1 (5 bases). The V gene lost 5 bases and the J gene lost 8 bases, with 15 bases spanning the gap. Germline assignment: CDR1 SEHNR and CDR2 FQNEAQ (reference sequence). This CDR3 has 14 residues. CDR3 DNA sequence: TGTGCCAGCAGCCCCGGGCCGGGGGACGAAAAACTGTTTTTT. It yields the protein CASSPGPGDEKLFF.

The chain has TRBV6-5 and TRBJ1-1; D gene ambiguous. With 2 bases removed from V and 1 base from J, the gap between germline ends came to 11 bases. The germline V gene has CDR1 MNHEY and CDR2 SVGAGI. There are 15 residues in the CDR3. The CDR3 sequence: CASSYTSTRNTEAFF. The CDR3 DNA sequence: TGTGCCAGCAGTTACACAAGTACACGGAACACTGAAGCTTTCTTT.

This rearrangement joins TRBV4-1 to TRBJ2-7, with 8 bases lining up with TRBD1. This CDR3 is 15 amino acids long. Trimming took 1 base from V and 2 from J; bases not matched to a gene: 4. The germline V gene encodes CDR1 MGHRA and CDR2 YSYEKL. The CDR3 region is CASSQAQGATYEQYF. CDR3 bases: TGCGCCAGCAGCCAAGCTCAGGGGGCCACCTACGAGCAGTACTTC.

This clone is labeled as medium-sized. The rearrangement uses TRBV5-1 and TRBJ2-3, with TRBD2 identical over 7 bases. The V segment lost 3 bases and the J segment 2 bases; nucleotides outside the gene matches: 3. This CDR3 region has 14 residues. The V gene's germline CDR1 is SGHRS and CDR2 YFSETQ. The CDR3 loop reads CASSSSGATDTQYF. CDR3 DNA sequence: TGCGCCAGCAGCTCAAGCGGGGCCACAGATACGCAGTATTTT.

This chain links TRBV7-9 with TRBJ2-5, with D perhaps matching TRBD2 (5 bases). The CDR3 runs 15 residues. Germline V gene data show CDR1 as SEHNR and CDR2 as FQNEAQ (reference sequence). The V end was cut by 1 base, the J end by 5 bases, with 14 bases between. CDR3 in amino acids: CASSLGAGIGETQYF. The CDR3 bases are TGTGCCAGCAGCTTAGGGGCCGGGATCGGCGAGACCCAGTACTTC. Combining the CDR3 with reference TRBV7-9 and TRBJ2-5 gives the whole variable domain DTGVSQNPRHKITKRGQNVTFRCDPISEHNRLYWYRQTLGQGPEFLTYFQNEAQLEKSRLLSDRFSAERPKGSFSTLEIQRTEQGDSAMYLCASSLGAGIGETQYFGPGTRLLVL.

This chain joins TRBV5-1 and TRBJ2-1, with D perhaps matching TRBD1 (5 bases). Trimming left V 2 bases short and J 4 bases short, with 13 bases between. Germline V gene data show CDR1 as SGHRS and CDR2 as YFSETQ. This CDR3 has 15 residues. This CDR3 is CASSLQASGYNEQFF. The CDR3 DNA sequence: TGCGCCAGCAGCTTACAGGCGTCGGGTTACAATGAGCAGTTCTTC.

This clone was picked up a small number of times. In nucleotides, the CDR3 is TGTGCCAGCAGTTTAACGGGAGTCCCGAGCTCCTACAATGAGCAGTTCTTC. Its translation: CASSLTGVPSSYNEQFF. V usage is TRBV27 and J usage is TRBJ2-1; D may be TRBD2 (6 bases). The ends were cut back, 2 bases at V and 0 bases at J, with 14 bases in the middle. The CDR3 totals 17 residues. Germline values: CDR1 MNHEY, CDR2 SMNVEV (reference sequence).

The J gene is TRBJ2-7, the V gene TRBV15; D is uncertain. V gave up 0 bases and J gave up 1 base, with 4 bases separating them. There are 13 residues in the CDR3. In germline, CDR1 is LNHNV, CDR2 YYDKDF (reference sequence). CDR3 region: CATSREESYEQYF. The CDR3 coding sequence is TGTGCCACCAGCAGAGAAGAGTCCTACGAGCAGTACTTC.

V and J are TRBV5-1 and TRBJ2-1; 7 bases are a match to TRBD2. Germline-derived CDR1 and CDR2 are SGHRS and YFSETQ. The length of the CDR3 is 17 residues. J was trimmed by 3 bases and V by 4 bases; bases with no gene match: 13. CDR3: CASSRTGGGLNYNEQFF. The DNA for the CDR3 is TGCGCCAGCAGCCGAACCGGGGGAGGGTTAAACTACAATGAGCAGTTCTTC.

The V and J genes are TRBV9 and TRBJ1-2; 9 bases match TRBD1. The CDR3 loop spans 13 amino acids. Trimming at V came to 3 bases and at J to 5 bases, leaving 2 bases not matched to a gene. Per germline, CDR1 SGDLS and CDR2 YYNGEE. In DNA, the CDR3 is TGTGCCAGCAGCGCCGGGACAGGGTATGGCTACACCTTC. Protein: CASSAGTGYGYTF.

This clone showed up many times. This sequence joins TRBV11-2 and TRBJ2-1; D perhaps matches TRBD1 (6 bases). V lost 6 bases to trimming and J lost 5 bases, with 11 bases between them. The germline V gene has CDR1 SGHAT and CDR2 FQNNGV. The CDR3 contains 13 residues. CDR3 coding DNA: TGTGCCAGCAGTTCCGGACAGAACAATGAGCAGTTCTTC. It yields the protein CASSSGQNNEQFF.

The chain carries TRBV6-1 and TRBJ2-7; D might be TRBD1 (6 bases). V lost 4 bases and J lost 2, with 15 bases in between. Germline CDR1 MNHNS, CDR2 SASEGT. There are 15 residues in the CDR3. CDR3 amino acids: CASSVFTGKAYEQYF. DNA for the CDR3: TGTGCCAGCAGTGTTTTTACAGGGAAGGCCTACGAGCAGTACTTC.

This clone has more than one count but fewer than ten. The chain links TRBV6-1 to TRBJ2-1; 11 nucleotides align to TRBD2. CDR1 and CDR2 (germline): MNHNS, SASEGT. J lost 0 bases, V lost 4 bases, and 5 bases had no gene match. The CDR3 extends over 17 amino acids. CDR3 residues: CASSGTSGFSSYNEQFF. The DNA for the CDR3 is TGTGCCAGCAGTGGGACTAGCGGGTTTAGCTCCTACAATGAGCAGTTCTTC.

CDR3 bases: TGTGCCAGCAGCCTAGGCCGGGGTCCCTACGAGCAGTACTTC. Translating it yields CASSLGRGPYEQYF. The chain recombines TRBV7-9 with TRBJ2-7, with D perhaps matching TRBD2 (5 bases). Germline V gene lookup returns CDR1 SEHNR and CDR2 FQNEAQ (reference sequence). V shed 5 bases and J shed 2 bases, with 13 bases lying between them. This CDR3 is built from 14 residues.

The gene calls are TRBV4-1 and TRBJ2-1; D may be TRBD2 (6 bases). The CDR3 extends over 15 amino acids. Trimming took 6 bases from V and 2 from J, leaving 14 bases between them. Germline V gene data show CDR1 as MGHRA and CDR2 as YSYEKL. Here the CDR3 reads CASRAAGLTYNEQFF. In DNA, the CDR3 is TGCGCCAGCAGGGCGGCGGGACTGACCTACAATGAGCAGTTCTTC.

The chain links TRBV25-1 to TRBJ1-2; TRBD1 might be the D (5 bases). Trimming stripped 3 bases from V and 4 bases from J, with 9 bases between. Germline lookup yields CDR1 MGHDK and CDR2 SYGVNS. The length of the CDR3 is 13 residues. CDR3 DNA sequence: TGTGCCAGCAGTGACAGGGAACGCTATGGCTACACCTTC. Amino acids: CASSDRERYGYTF.